The rows below give T cell receptor beta chains drawn from one sample of a study of CD8 T cells in Susac syndrome. From the immunoSEQ multiplex PCR reads, TCRdb called clonotypes with MiXCR, one entry per CDR3 protein. The table shows 250,000 to 350,000 distinct CDR3 sequences, with about 85% occurring only once. The sequenced material came from CD8+ T cells from PBMCs. These receptors originate from a human donor with multiple sclerosis. CDR3s include the opening cysteine and the closing phenylalanine or tryptophan. D genes are given only for firm matches. Some rows have no size entry. The others give once, few or many, or a class for an expanded clone.

d_call j_call v_call clone_size cdr3_nt cdr3_aa
. TRBJ2-3 TRBV12-3/TRBV12-4 few TGTGCCAGCAGCCCGACTAGGACTCGCACAGATACGCAGTATTTT CASSPTRTRTDTQYF
TRBD1 TRBJ2-7 TRBV5-6 . TGTGCCAGCAGCTCAGGGACAGGGGGCGAGCAGTACTTC CASSSGTGGEQYF
. TRBJ2-3 TRBV6-5 . TGTGCCAGCAGCCGGAATGAGGGAGTTAGAGGTACGCAGTATTTT CASSRNEGVRGTQYF
TRBD2 TRBJ2-1 TRBV9 . TGTGCCAGCAGCGTAGATGTCCTTGGCGGGAGTCTTTCCAATGAGCAGTTCTTC CASSVDVLGGSLSNEQFF
TRBD2 TRBJ2-1 TRBV29-1 . TGCAGCGTTGCTAGCGGGAGTCACAATGAGCAGTTCTTC CSVASGSHNEQFF
TRBD2 TRBJ2-7 TRBV7-9 . TGTGCCAGCAGCTTAGAGAGCGGGAGGGTCTACGAGCAGTACTTC CASSLESGRVYEQYF
. TRBJ1-1 TRBV27 . TGTGCCAGCAGTTTTAACGATTGGGCTGAAGCTTTCTTT CASSFNDWAEAFF
TRBD1 TRBJ1-1 TRBV7-6 . TGTGCCAGCAGCCCGCGGGACAGGGTCAGGAACACTGAAGCTTTCTTT CASSPRDRVRNTEAFF
TRBD2 TRBJ2-7 TRBV5-1 . TGCGCCAGCAGCGTGCCTAGCGGGAGCTCCTACGAGCAGTACTTC CASSVPSGSSYEQYF
. TRBJ2-1 TRBV14 . TGTGCCAGCCAATCCCGCGGATCCTACAATGAGCAGTTCTTC CASQSRGSYNEQFF
TRBD2 TRBJ2-7 TRBV7-9 . TGTGCCAGCAGCCAGGGGACTAGCTCCTACGAGCAGTACTTC CASSQGTSSYEQYF